A selection of T cell receptor beta chains follows, all from one sample in a study of OX40 agonist ivuxolimab in advanced cancers. Measured with immunoSEQ multiplex PCR; TCRdb has only the in-frame clones, and not every one. The sample records roughly 50,000 clones, around 87% being singletons. Specimen: CD4+ or CD8+ T cells sorted from blood, collected in a trial of the OX40 agonist ivuxolimab. All receptors derive from an adult with an advanced solid tumor such as melanoma, head and neck, liver or kidney cancer. Each CDR3 is given with its conserved first and last residue. The order of the fields is V gene, clone size, J gene, CDR3 length, D gene, CDR3 protein, CDR3 DNA. The D gene is left open where the match is weak. Some rows have no size entry. The others give once, few or many, or a class for an expanded clone.

TRBV6-5	.	TRBJ2-7	15	.	CASSYSSGYSYEQYF	TGTGCCAGCAGTTACTCATCGGGATACTCCTACGAGCAGTACTTC
TRBV7-3	.	TRBJ2-3	15	.	CASSPQAVSTDTQYF	TGTGCCAGCAGCCCCCAGGCGGTTAGCACAGATACGCAGTATTTT
TRBV5-6	.	TRBJ1-2	17	TRBD1	CASSLWRWADRPYGYTF	TGTGCCAGCAGCTTGTGGAGGTGGGCGGACAGGCCCTATGGCTACACCTTC
TRBV27	.	TRBJ2-5	14	.	CASSRATGQETQYF	TGTGCCAGCAGTCGAGCGACCGGGCAAGAGACCCAGTACTTC
TRBV19	.	TRBJ2-2	17	.	CASISPLGRSNTGELFF	TGTGCCAGTATCTCACCCCTGGGCAGATCGAACACCGGGGAGCTGTTTTTT
TRBV9	.	TRBJ2-5	19	TRBD2	CASSPGPDPGLAGLETQYF	TGTGCCAGCAGCCCTGGGCCCGACCCCGGACTAGCGGGATTAGAGACCCAGTACTTC
TRBV5-6	.	TRBJ1-1	16	.	CASSENSVTWNTEAFF	TGTGCCAGCAGCGAAAACTCGGTCACTTGGAACACTGAAGCTTTCTTT
TRBV4-1	.	TRBJ1-2	15	.	CASSQPLWEPYGYTF	TGCGCCAGCAGCCAGCCCCTCTGGGAGCCCTATGGCTACACCTTC
TRBV30	few	TRBJ2-5	13	TRBD2	CAWSEGGRETQYF	TGTGCCTGGAGTGAGGGAGGGAGGGAGACCCAGTACTTC
TRBV28	.	TRBJ2-7	14	.	CASTPGSLGHEQYF	TGTGCCAGTACACCGGGATCCCTTGGCCACGAGCAGTACTTC
TRBV10-3	.	TRBJ2-5	15	TRBD2	CAISDSGEPKETQYF	TGTGCCATCAGTGATAGCGGGGAACCGAAAGAGACCCAGTACTTC
TRBV7-8	.	TRBJ2-2	13	TRBD1	CASSSGTAGELFF	TGTGCCAGCAGCAGTGGGACAGCCGGGGAGCTGTTTTTT
TRBV11-2	.	TRBJ1-5	15	TRBD1	CASSPGTGGPQPQHF	TGTGCCAGCAGCCCCGGGACAGGGGGCCCTCAGCCCCAGCATTTT
TRBV7-3	once	TRBJ2-7	15	TRBD1	CASSLGGTGTYEQYF	TGTGCCAGCAGCTTAGGCGGGACAGGGACCTACGAGCAGTACTTC